One and the same sample provided the 10 T cell receptor beta chains below, sequenced in a study of identical twins (TCRdb year 2016). Library generation was performed with 5' RACE. The listed sequencing device is Illumina HiSeq 2000. TCRdb took the public reads, trimmed them with fastp at Q25, ran MiXCR for clone calling and kept in-frame beta chains. Rows with one shared CDR3 protein collapse into an entry with the most common genes and DNA. For this sample the table gives roughly 720,000 distinct CDR3 sequences, of which over 15% were detected only once. Clones ranked in the top ten supply less than 15% of the sample. These data were also reused for a study on T cells expressing NK-cell markers.

Sequenced sample: PBMCs. The receptors derive from a woman between 18 and 29 years old in good health.

The rearrangement joins TRBV5-1 to TRBJ2-2; 8 bases align to TRBD2. This CDR3 comprises 16 residues. V was clipped by 5 bases and J by 5 bases; unmatched bases: 11. From germline, CDR1 is SGHRS and CDR2 YFSETQ. The CDR3: CASSPGTGGRTGELFF. CDR3 nucleotide sequence: TGCGCCAGCAGTCCCGGAACGGGAGGGAGAACCGGGGAGCTGTTTTTT.

The chain has TRBV7-9 and TRBJ2-5; D call uncertain. CDR1 and CDR2 (germline): SEHNR, FQNEAQ (reference sequence). The CDR3 is 15 amino acids. V gave up 5 bases and J gave up 5 bases, with 18 bases separating them. CDR3 nucleotides: TGTGCCAGCAGCCCTGCCCAGGCAAACGGGGAGACCCAGTACTTC. It encodes CASSPAQANGETQYF.

J is TRBJ2-5 and V is TRBV6-1; perhaps TRBD1 as D (6 bases). The CDR3 extends over 14 amino acids. V was trimmed by 6 bases and J by 2 bases, leaving 13 bases between them. The germline CDR1 and CDR2 sequences are MNHNS and SASEGT. The CDR3 region is CASRFDGQQETQYF. The CDR3 DNA follows: TGTGCCAGCAGATTCGATGGACAGCAAGAGACCCAGTACTTC.

CDR3 DNA sequence: TGTGCCAGCAGTTATCAGGCCCCCTACGGGCGCGGGGCCAACGTCCTGACTTTC. Translating gives CASSYQAPYGRGANVLTF. The chain employs TRBV6-5 and TRBJ2-6; D remains ambiguous. Trimming removed 3 bases at V and 4 bases at J, with 19 bases between. The CDR3 contains 18 residues. CDR1 and CDR2 from the germline V gene are MNHEY and SVGAGI.

The chain carries TRBV7-9 and TRBJ2-5; maybe TRBD1 (6 bases). The CDR3 contains 14 residues. V was cut by 5 bases and J by 4 bases, with 14 bases left in between. The V gene's germline CDR1 is SEHNR and CDR2 FQNEAQ (reference sequence). DNA for the CDR3: TGTGCCAGCAGCCCGCGACAGGCGGGAGAGACCCAGTACTTC. Translating it yields CASSPRQAGETQYF.

The gene calls are TRBV6-5 and TRBJ1-2; D remains unclear. Germline lookup yields CDR1 MNHEY and CDR2 SVGAGI. CDR3 length: 16 residues. V was clipped by 1 base and J by 4 bases, with 16 bases between them. The CDR3 region is CASSYWVGSTSYGYTF. Written as DNA, the CDR3 is TGTGCCAGCAGTTACTGGGTGGGGTCAACTTCCTATGGCTACACCTTC.

This clonotype was seen only a few times. The chain is built from TRBV7-9 and TRBJ1-1; D unresolved. The CDR3 totals 13 residues. Deletions cut 1 base from V and 3 bases from J, with 6 bases between. Per the germline V gene, CDR1 is SEHNR and CDR2 is FQNEAQ (reference sequence). As DNA, the CDR3 is TGTGCCAGCAGCTTAGGGATTGACACTGAAGCTTTCTTT. Amino acid sequence: CASSLGIDTEAFF.

The chain joins TRBV7-9 to TRBJ1-1, with 9 bases fitting TRBD1. This CDR3 has 15 residues. Per the germline V gene, CDR1 is SEHNR and CDR2 is FQNEAQ (reference sequence). V gave up 3 bases and J gave up 5 bases; unmatched junction bases: 7. This chain's CDR3 is CASSLQGQGATEAFF. The CDR3 DNA is TGTGCCAGCAGCTTGCAGGGACAGGGTGCAACTGAAGCTTTCTTT.

This clonotype was seen ten or more times. J is TRBJ1-5 and V is TRBV20-1; 8 positions agree with TRBD1. V lost 1 base and J lost 6; bases outside the gene matches: 5. The CDR3 contains 14 residues. Germline V gene sequence: CDR1 DFQATT, CDR2 SNEGSKA (reference sequence). The CDR3 region has the DNA TGCAGTGCTAGAGTTGGACAGGGAAGTCAGCCCCAGCATTTT. Amino acid sequence: CSARVGQGSQPQHF.

The chain joins TRBV20-1 to TRBJ1-1; TRBD1 is a possible D gene (5 bases). This CDR3 spans 14 amino acids. V was shortened by 4 bases and J by 4 bases, with 16 bases between the two germline ends. In germline, CDR1 is DFQATT, CDR2 SNEGSKA (reference sequence). The CDR3 here is CSATPDTLRTEAFF. CDR3 nucleotides: TGCAGTGCTACCCCGGACACCTTACGCACTGAAGCTTTCTTT.